This T cell receptor beta chain is from a study of T-cell memory formation after mild COVID-19. TCR alpha and TCR beta cDNA libraries carrying sample barcodes and UMIs were produced by 5'RACE using constant-segment primers. MiXCR, applied by TCRdb to the 5' RACE reads, yields one record per CDR3 protein. Among roughly 410,000 distinct CDR3 sequences, less than 25% were seen once, and the ten largest hold around 9%. In regard to this clonotype: What it recognizes is unknown.

Losses at the gene ends were 5 bases for V and 6 bases for J; bases not matched to a gene: 10. The CDR3 extends over 15 amino acids. Germline V gene lookup returns CDR1 SGHTA and CDR2 FQGTGA. General study points: Cross-reactive memory apparently joined, as some responding clones appeared in pre-infection memory.

The sample comprised PBMCs or a T cell subset sorted from them (not recorded which). The TCR comes from an adult woman who had mild COVID-19 (a few samples of this study predate the infection). Cell type and time point are not known. The rearrangement joins TRBV7-3 to TRBJ2-1, with 7 bases aligning to TRBD2. The CDR3 nucleotides are TGTGCCAGCAGCCCTCGGACTAGTAAGGTCAATGAGCAGTTCTTC. Translating gives CASSPRTSKVNEQFF.